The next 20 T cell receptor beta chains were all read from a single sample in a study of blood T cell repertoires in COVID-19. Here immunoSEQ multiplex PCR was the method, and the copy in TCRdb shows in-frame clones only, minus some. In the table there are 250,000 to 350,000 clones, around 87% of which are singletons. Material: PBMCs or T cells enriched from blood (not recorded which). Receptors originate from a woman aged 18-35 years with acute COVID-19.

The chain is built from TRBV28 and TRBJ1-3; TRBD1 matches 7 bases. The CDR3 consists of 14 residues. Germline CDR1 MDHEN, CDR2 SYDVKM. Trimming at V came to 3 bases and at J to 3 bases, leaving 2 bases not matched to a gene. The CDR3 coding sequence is TGTGCCAGCAGTTTCCGACAGGGTGGAAACACCATATATTTT. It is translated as CASSFRQGGNTIYF.

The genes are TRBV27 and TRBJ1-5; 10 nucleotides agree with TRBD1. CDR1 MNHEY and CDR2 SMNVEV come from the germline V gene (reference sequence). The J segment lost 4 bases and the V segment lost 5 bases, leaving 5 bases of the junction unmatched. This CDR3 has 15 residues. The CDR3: CASSTDRGGNQPQHF. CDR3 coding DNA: TGTGCCAGCAGTACGGACAGGGGGGGAAATCAGCCCCAGCATTTT.

CDR3 region: CASSYSIAGGGYEQYF. The CDR3 DNA reads TGTGCCAGCAGTTACTCGATCGCGGGAGGGGGATACGAGCAGTACTTC. The chain combines TRBV6-5 with TRBJ2-7; 9 nucleotides line up with TRBD2. Germline assignment: CDR1 MNHEY and CDR2 SVGAGI. Trimming took 0 bases from V and 4 from J; bases not matched to a gene: 7. CDR3 size: 16 residues.

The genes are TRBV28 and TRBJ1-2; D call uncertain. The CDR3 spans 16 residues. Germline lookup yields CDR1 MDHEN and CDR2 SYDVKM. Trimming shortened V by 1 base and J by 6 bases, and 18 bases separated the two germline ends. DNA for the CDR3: TGTGCCAGCAGTTTATCTGCCCCCTATGGAGTGGATGGCTACACCTTC. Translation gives CASSLSAPYGVDGYTF.

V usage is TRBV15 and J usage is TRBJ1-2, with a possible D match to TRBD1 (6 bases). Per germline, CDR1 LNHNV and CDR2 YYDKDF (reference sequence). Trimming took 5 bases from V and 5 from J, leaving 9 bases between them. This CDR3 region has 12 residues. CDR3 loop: CATSGQRYGYTF. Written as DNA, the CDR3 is TGTGCCACCAGCGGACAGAGGTATGGCTACACCTTC.

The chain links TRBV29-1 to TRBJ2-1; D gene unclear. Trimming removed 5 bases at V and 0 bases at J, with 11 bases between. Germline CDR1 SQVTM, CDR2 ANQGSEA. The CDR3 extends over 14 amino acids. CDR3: CSVSSSSSYNEQFF. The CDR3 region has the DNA TGCAGCGTTTCTAGTTCTAGCTCCTACAATGAGCAGTTCTTC.

The CDR3: CASNQGVGTIYF. The CDR3 region has the DNA TGTGCCAGTAACCAGGGGGTAGGCACCATATATTTT. The chain carries TRBV19 and TRBJ1-3; 7 nucleotides align to TRBD1. V was clipped by 7 bases and J by 9 bases; unmatched bases: 6. The CDR3 is 12 residues long. Germline-derived CDR1 and CDR2 are LNHDA and SQIVND (reference sequence).

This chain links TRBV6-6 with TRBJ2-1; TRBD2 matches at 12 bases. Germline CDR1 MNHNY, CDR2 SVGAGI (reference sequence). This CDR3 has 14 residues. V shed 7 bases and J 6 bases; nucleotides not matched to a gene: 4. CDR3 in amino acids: CASTLAGGGNEQFF. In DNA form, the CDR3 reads TGTGCCAGCACCCTAGCGGGAGGGGGCAATGAGCAGTTCTTC.

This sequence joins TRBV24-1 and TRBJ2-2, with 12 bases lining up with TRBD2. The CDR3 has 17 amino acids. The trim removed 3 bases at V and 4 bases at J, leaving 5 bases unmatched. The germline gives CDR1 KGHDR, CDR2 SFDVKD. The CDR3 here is CATSDGLAGISTGELFF. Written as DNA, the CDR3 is TGTGCCACCAGTGATGGACTAGCGGGAATCAGCACCGGGGAGCTGTTTTTT.

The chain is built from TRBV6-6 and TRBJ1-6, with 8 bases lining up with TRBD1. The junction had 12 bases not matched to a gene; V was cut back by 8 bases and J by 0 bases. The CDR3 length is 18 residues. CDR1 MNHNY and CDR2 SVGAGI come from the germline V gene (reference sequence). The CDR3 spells CASGLRQGPGSYNSPLHF. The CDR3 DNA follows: TGTGCCAGCGGTCTGAGACAGGGGCCGGGCTCCTATAATTCACCCCTCCACTTT.

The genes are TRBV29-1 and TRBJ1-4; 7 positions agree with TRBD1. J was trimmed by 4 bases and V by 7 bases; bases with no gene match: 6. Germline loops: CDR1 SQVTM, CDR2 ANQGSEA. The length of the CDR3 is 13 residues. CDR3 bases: TGCAGCGGGAGGGACAGTGTTAATGAAAAACTGTTTTTT. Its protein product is CSGRDSVNEKLFF.

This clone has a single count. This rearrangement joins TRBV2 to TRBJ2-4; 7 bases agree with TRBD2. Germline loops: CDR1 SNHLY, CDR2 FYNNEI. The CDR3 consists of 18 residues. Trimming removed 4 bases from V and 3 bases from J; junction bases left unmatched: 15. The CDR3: CASSGAGAASWGKNIQYF. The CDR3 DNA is TGTGCCAGCAGTGGGGCGGGAGCCGCCTCGTGGGGCAAAAACATTCAGTACTTC. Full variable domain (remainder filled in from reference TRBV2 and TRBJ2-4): EPEVTQTPSHQVTQMGQEVILRCVPISNHLYFYWYRQILGQKVEFLVSFYNNEISEKSEIFDDQFSVERPDGSNFTLKIRSTKLEDSAMYFCASSGAGAASWGKNIQYFGAGTRLSVL.

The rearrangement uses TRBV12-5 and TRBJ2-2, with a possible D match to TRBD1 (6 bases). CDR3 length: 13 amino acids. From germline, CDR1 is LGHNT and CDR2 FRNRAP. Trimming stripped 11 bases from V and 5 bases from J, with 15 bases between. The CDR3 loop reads CARLSTGTGELFF. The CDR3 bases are TGTGCTCGCCTTTCCACAGGGACCGGGGAGCTGTTTTTT.

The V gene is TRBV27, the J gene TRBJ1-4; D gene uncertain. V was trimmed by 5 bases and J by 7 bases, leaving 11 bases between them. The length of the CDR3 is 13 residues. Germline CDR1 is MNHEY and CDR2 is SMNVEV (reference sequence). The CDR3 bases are TGTGCCAGCAGTGCCCATTCCAGTGAAAAACTGTTTTTT. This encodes CASSAHSSEKLFF.

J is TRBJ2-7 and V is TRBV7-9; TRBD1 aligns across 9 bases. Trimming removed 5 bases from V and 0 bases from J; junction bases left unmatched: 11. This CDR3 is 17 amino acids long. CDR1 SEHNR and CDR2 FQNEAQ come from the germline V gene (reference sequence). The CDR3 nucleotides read TGTGCCAGCAGCCAGACAGGGGGGAACAGTCGCTCCTACGAGCAGTACTTC. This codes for CASSQTGGNSRSYEQYF. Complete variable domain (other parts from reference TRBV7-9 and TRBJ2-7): DTGVSQNPRHKITKRGQNVTFRCDPISEHNRLYWYRQTLGQGPEFLTYFQNEAQLEKSRLLSDRFSAERPKGSFSTLEIQRTEQGDSAMYLCASSQTGGNSRSYEQYFGPGTRLTVT.

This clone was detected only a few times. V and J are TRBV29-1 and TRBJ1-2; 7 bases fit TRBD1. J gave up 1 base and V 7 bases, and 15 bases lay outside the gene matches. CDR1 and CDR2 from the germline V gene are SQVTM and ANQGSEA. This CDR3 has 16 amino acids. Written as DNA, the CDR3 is TGCAGCGCTGAGGCCGGGACAGCGTCCTTTAACTATGGCTACACCTTC. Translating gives CSAEAGTASFNYGYTF.

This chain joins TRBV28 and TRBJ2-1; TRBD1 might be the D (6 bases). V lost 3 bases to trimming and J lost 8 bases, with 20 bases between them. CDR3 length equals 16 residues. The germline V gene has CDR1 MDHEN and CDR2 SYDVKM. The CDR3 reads CASSFFTGQQRDEQFF. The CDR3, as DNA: TGTGCCAGCAGTTTCTTCACAGGGCAGCAAAGGGATGAGCAGTTCTTC. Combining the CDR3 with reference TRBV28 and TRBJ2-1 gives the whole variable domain DVKVTQSSRYLVKRTGEKVFLECVQDMDHENMFWYRQDPGLGLRLIYFSYDVKMKEKGDIPEGYSVSREKKERFSLILESASTNQTSMYLCASSFFTGQQRDEQFFGPGTRLTVL.

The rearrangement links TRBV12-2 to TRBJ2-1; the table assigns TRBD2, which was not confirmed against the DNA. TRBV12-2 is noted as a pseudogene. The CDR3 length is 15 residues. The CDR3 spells CASRYPAGVHNEQFF. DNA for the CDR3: TGTGCAAGTCGCTACCCAGCGGGGGTCCACAATGAGCAGTTCTTC.

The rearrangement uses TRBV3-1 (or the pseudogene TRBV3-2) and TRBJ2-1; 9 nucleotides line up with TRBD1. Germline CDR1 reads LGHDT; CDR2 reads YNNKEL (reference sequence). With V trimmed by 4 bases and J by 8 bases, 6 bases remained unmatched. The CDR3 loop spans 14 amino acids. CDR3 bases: TGTGCCAGCAGCCCGGGACAGGGTTTCTATGAGCAGTTCTTC. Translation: CASSPGQGFYEQFF.

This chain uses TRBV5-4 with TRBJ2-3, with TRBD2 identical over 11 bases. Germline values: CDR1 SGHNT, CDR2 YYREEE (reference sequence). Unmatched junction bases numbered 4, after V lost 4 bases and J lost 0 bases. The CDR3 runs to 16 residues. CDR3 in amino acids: CASSIRTSGSTDTQYF. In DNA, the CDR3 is TGTGCCAGCAGCATAAGGACTAGCGGGAGCACAGATACGCAGTATTTT.